This note documents a single TCR beta chain sequence. Antigen unknown. V was trimmed by 2 bases and J by 4 bases, leaving 14 bases between them. Germline-derived CDR1 and CDR2 are LGHNT and FRNRAP. There are 15 residues in the CDR3. The PCR had 60 Vbeta and 13 Jbeta primers. The method was immunoSEQ multiplex PCR; TCRdb's version includes in-frame clones alone and lacks a portion of them. The sample shows 93,000 or so clones, 65% to 80% of them seen only once. The sample comes from a study of cytomegalovirus exposure and HLA in healthy donors. Study observations and caveats: TRBV6-2, TRBV6-3 and other indistinguishable V segments were excluded. An analysis that was carried out later associated 15,000 to 20,000 TCR beta sequences with HLA alleles at 0.05 false discovery rate. Immune exposure was documented only through CMV serostatus.

The V gene is TRBV12-5, the J gene TRBJ2-5; TRBD2 is a possible D gene (6 bases). The sequence came from a woman younger than 35 in good health and CMV-seropositive. Sequences were obtained from PBMCs. The CDR3 loop reads CASGLPGLGGETQYF. CDR3 DNA: TGTGCTAGTGGTTTGCCGGGACTGGGGGGAGAGACCCAGTACTTC.